The present TCR beta chain was sequenced within a study of breast tumors, draining lymph nodes, adjacent tissues. This clonotype was detected many times. Its specificity is unknown. Study results and limitations: The data were judged consistent with most tumor T cells coming from lymph node and expanding in tumor. Compared with lymph nodes, tumors were less diverse; compared with nontumor tissue, more. Tumor T cell lymph node origin was a supported hypothesis, not proven. Tumor and nontumor repertoires were significantly more similar in luminal-like than in basal-like breast cancer.

Axillary draining lymph nodes of breast cancer patients supplied the node samples. TCRdb ran MiXCR on the multiplex PCR reads and lists one entry per CDR3 protein. The sample has over 150,000 distinct CDR3 sequences, approximately 30% seen once. Germline V lookup: CDR1 SGDLS, CDR2 YYNGEE. The CDR3 runs 14 residues. V shed 0 bases and J shed 2 bases, with 7 bases lying between them. The sequenced sample was axillary lymph node tissue. The source is a female donor with breast cancer. Some clones in this sample may be carry-over from other donors' samples. J is TRBJ2-3 and V is TRBV9, with D maybe TRBD2 (5 bases). CDR3 sequence reads: CASSVVDFTDTQYF. The CDR3 DNA reads as TGTGCCAGCAGCGTAGTGGACTTCACAGATACGCAGTATTTT.